These T cell receptor beta chains were read from a single sample in a study of blood T cell repertoires in COVID-19. The repertoire was sequenced with immunoSEQ multiplex PCR; TCRdb's copy has only in-frame clones and lacks some. The sample includes 150,000 to 200,000 clones, roughly four fifths of them seen just once. Sequenced material: PBMCs or T cells enriched from blood (not recorded which). These receptors were taken from a man in his forties or fifties who had recovered from COVID-19. CDR3s include the opening cysteine and the closing phenylalanine or tryptophan. D genes are given only for firm matches. Only some rows state a clone size, as once, few, many or a class for expanded clones.

d_call,clone_size,j_call,v_call,cdr3_nt,cdr3_aa
-,-,TRBJ1-2,TRBV3-1/TRBV3-2,TGTGCCACCACCTCGGGGGACCACTATGGCTACACCTTC,CATTSGDHYGYTF
TRBD2,-,TRBJ2-5,TRBV11-3,TGTGCCAGCAGCGAAGGGGGTCTAGCGGGCCAAGAGACCCAGTACTTC,CASSEGGLAGQETQYF
TRBD2,-,TRBJ2-1,TRBV5-1,TGCGCCAGCAGCTTGTTTGGGACTAGCGATGAGCAGTTCTTC,CASSLFGTSDEQFF
-,-,TRBJ2-7,TRBV28,TGTGCCAGCAGTCCGGTCGGAGCGCCTTATGCCTACGAGCAGTACTTC,CASSPVGAPYAYEQYF
-,-,TRBJ2-2,TRBV10-1,TGCGCCAGCAGTGAGTCGGGGGACATCGCCGGGGAGCTGTTTTTT,CASSESGDIAGELFF
-,-,TRBJ1-3,TRBV7-9,TGTGCCAGCAGCTTAGAGATGAGCTCTGGAAACACCATATATTTT,CASSLEMSSGNTIYF
-,-,TRBJ1-1,TRBV5-1,TGCGCCAGCAGCTTCCAGGGTGAGACTGAAGCTTTCTTT,CASSFQGETEAFF
TRBD1,-,TRBJ2-7,TRBV9,TGTGCCAGCAGCGTAGGTGACAGGGGGTACGAGCAGTACTTC,CASSVGDRGYEQYF
-,once,TRBJ1-5,TRBV5-1,TGCGCCAGCAGCTTGTTTACAGGTTATCAGCCCCAGCATTTT,CASSLFTGYQPQHF
TRBD1,-,TRBJ1-5,TRBV4-1,TGCGCCAGCAGCCATCCGGGACAGGGGGCAGGTCAGCCCCAGCATTTT,CASSHPGQGAGQPQHF
-,few,TRBJ2-1,TRBV3-1/TRBV3-2,TGTGCCAGCAGCCAAGTAAACGGGAGCTACAATGAGCAGTTCTTC,CASSQVNGSYNEQFF
-,-,TRBJ1-5,TRBV27,TGTGCCAGCAGTCCGGGAGGGGGGAGCAATCAGCCCCAGCATTTT,CASSPGGGSNQPQHF
-,-,TRBJ1-1,TRBV7-6,TGTGCCAGCAGCTCCCCCGTGGGCGCGTACACTGAAGCTTTCTTT,CASSSPVGAYTEAFF
-,-,TRBJ2-2,TRBV27,TGTGCCAGCAAGGCAGGGGAAGATTACACCGGCCGGGAGCTGTTTTTT,CASKAGEDYTGRELFF
-,-,TRBJ2-1,TRBV6-7,TGTGCCAGCAATGGAGCGGCACGAAATGAGCAGTTCTTC,CASNGAARNEQFF
TRBD2,-,TRBJ2-2,TRBV5-4,TGTGCCAGCAAACCAGGCGGGACTAGCCCATCCGGGGAGCTGTTTTTT,CASKPGGTSPSGELFF
-,-,TRBJ2-2,TRBV15,TGTGCCACCAGCAGAGAACGGGTCAACGGGGAGCTGTTTTTT,CATSRERVNGELFF
TRBD1,once,TRBJ2-7,TRBV7-6,TGTGCCAGCAGCTTAGACAGGGGTGCCGAGCAGTACTTC,CASSLDRGAEQYF
TRBD1,-,TRBJ1-1,TRBV6-5,TGTGCCACCGGACAGGGGAGGAACACTGAAGCTTTCTTT,CATGQGRNTEAFF
-,once,TRBJ1-1,TRBV25-1,TGTGCCAGCAGTGGAGGGGGTTTGGACACTGAAGCTTTCTTT,CASSGGGLDTEAFF
-,-,TRBJ1-1,TRBV15,TGTGCCACCAGCGCCAGCCTCGGAGGGACTGAAGCTTTCTTT,CATSASLGGTEAFF
-,-,TRBJ1-5,TRBV19,TGTGCCAGTAGCTCACCCGGAGGGGATCAGCCCCAGCATTTT,CASSSPGGDQPQHF
TRBD1,-,TRBJ2-7,TRBV2,TGTGCCAGCAGTCTTACTCCAGGGACAGAGTACTTC,CASSLTPGTEYF
TRBD2,few,TRBJ2-7,TRBV7-9,TGTGCCAGCAGCCCAGGGACTAGCGGAGCCTACGAGCAGTACTTC,CASSPGTSGAYEQYF
-,-,TRBJ2-7,TRBV4-3,TGCGCCAGCAGCCAAGAAGGACTATCCCCCTACGAGCAGTACTTC,CASSQEGLSPYEQYF
TRBD1,-,TRBJ2-5,TRBV7-2,TGTGCCAGCAGCTCACGACAGGGGGGGGAAGAGACCCAGTACTTC,CASSSRQGGEETQYF
-,-,TRBJ2-3,TRBV7-8,TGTGCCAGCAGCTTAGCTGGGACTCGCACAGATACGCAGTATTTT,CASSLAGTRTDTQYF
-,-,TRBJ1-1,TRBV5-1,TGCGCCAGCAGCTTCGCGGGCCAGAACACTGAAGCTTTCTTT,CASSFAGQNTEAFF
-,-,TRBJ1-5,TRBV6-2/TRBV6-3,TGTGCCAGCAGTGCAGGGTTTGGTAGGAATCAGCCCCAGCATTTT,CASSAGFGRNQPQHF
-,-,TRBJ1-1,TRBV11-2,TGTGCCAGCAGCACCCGGGACACCCGGGGCGCTGAAGCTTTCTTT,CASSTRDTRGAEAFF
-,-,TRBJ2-4,TRBV19,TGTGCCAGTATAGCTGCTCCGGTCCTTAAAGCCAAAAACATTCAGTACTTC,CASIAAPVLKAKNIQYF
TRBD1,-,TRBJ1-1,TRBV5-4,TGTGCCAGCAGCTTGATGACAGGGCCCGGAGAAGAAGCTTTCTTT,CASSLMTGPGEEAFF
-,-,TRBJ1-4,TRBV3-1/TRBV3-2,TGTGCCAGCAGCCAAGAGGGTTGGGCGACTAATGAAAAACTGTTTTTT,CASSQEGWATNEKLFF
TRBD2,-,TRBJ2-1,TRBV7-2,TGTGCCAGCAGCTTACCGCCCATAGCGGGGGCCTTATACAATGAGCAGTTCTTC,CASSLPPIAGALYNEQFF
-,-,TRBJ2-3,TRBV29-1,TGCAGCGTGACCGGGCTGGGAGCAGATACGCAGTATTTT,CSVTGLGADTQYF
-,-,TRBJ2-1,TRBV7-2,TGTGCCAGCAGTTTTTTGGGGGGAGACTACAATGAGCAGTTCTTC,CASSFLGGDYNEQFF
-,-,TRBJ2-6,TRBV19,TGTGCCAGTAGTGCACAGGGCTCTGGGGCCAACGTCCTGACTTTC,CASSAQGSGANVLTF
TRBD2,-,TRBJ2-3,TRBV4-3,TGCGCCAGCAGCCAAGAAGCGGGAGGGGATACGCAGTATTTT,CASSQEAGGDTQYF
-,-,TRBJ2-7,TRBV5-6,TGTGCCAGCAGCTTGCCAGGGGTAGACTACGAGCAGTACTTC,CASSLPGVDYEQYF
TRBD2,-,TRBJ2-7,TRBV5-1,TGCGCCAGCAGCCCGGGACTAGCGGGAGCCTACGAGCAGTACTTC,CASSPGLAGAYEQYF
-,few,TRBJ2-6,TRBV6-2/TRBV6-3,TGTGCCAGCAGTCTCCCGGTCTCGGGGGCCAACGTCCTGACTTTC,CASSLPVSGANVLTF
TRBD1,-,TRBJ1-1,TRBV5-4,TGTGCCAGCAGGCCTGACAGGGTGAACACTGAAGCTTTCTTT,CASRPDRVNTEAFF
-,-,TRBJ2-1,TRBV4-3,TGCGCCAGCAGCCAGTTATCGGACAGCGACAATGAGCAGTTCTTC,CASSQLSDSDNEQFF
-,-,TRBJ1-2,TRBV7-9,TGTGCCAGCAGCTTAGGAACAGATGGCTACACCTTC,CASSLGTDGYTF
TRBD1,-,TRBJ2-7,TRBV5-5,TGTGCCAGCAGCTTGCAGGGGGCCTACGAGCAGTACTTC,CASSLQGAYEQYF
TRBD2,-,TRBJ2-3,TRBV10-3,TGTGCCACCCTACTAGCGGGAGGGCAGTCGCAGTATTTT,CATLLAGGQSQYF
TRBD2,-,TRBJ2-1,TRBV19,TGTGCCAGTAGAGGACTAGCGGGGAGCTCCTACAATGAGCAGTTCTTC,CASRGLAGSSYNEQFF
-,-,TRBJ2-5,TRBV7-9,TGTGCCAGCAGCTTAGCGGGAGGAGGGGAGACCCAGTACTTC,CASSLAGGGETQYF
TRBD1,-,TRBJ1-1,TRBV5-1,TGCGCCAGCAGCTTACAGGGGGCAGGTGGCACTGAAGCTTTCTTT,CASSLQGAGGTEAFF
TRBD1,-,TRBJ2-7,TRBV11-2,TGTGCCAGCAGCTTAGGCGGCGGGACAGGGACCTACGAGCAGTACTTC,CASSLGGGTGTYEQYF
TRBD1,-,TRBJ1-5,TRBV7-8,TGTGCCAGCAGCCGGGACAGCTTACTTTGGGCGCCCCAGCATTTT,CASSRDSLLWAPQHF
TRBD1,-,TRBJ1-5,TRBV28,TGTGCCAGCAGTTCCGGACAGGGGGGACAGCCCCAGCATTTT,CASSSGQGGQPQHF
-,-,TRBJ2-3,TRBV7-2,TGTGCCAGCAGCTTATTCGGCAGGGGAGGGACAGATACGCAGTATTTT,CASSLFGRGGTDTQYF
-,-,TRBJ1-2,TRBV9,TGTGCCAGCAGCGTTAGGCAGGGGTATGGCTACACCTTC,CASSVRQGYGYTF
TRBD2,-,TRBJ2-3,TRBV28,TGTGCCAGCAGTTTGCGGGAGGAAAACTTAGATACGCAGTATTTT,CASSLREENLDTQYF
-,-,TRBJ2-7,TRBV4-3,TGCGCCAGCAGCCAAGATACGGAGGGCTGGGGCGAGCAGTACTTC,CASSQDTEGWGEQYF
-,-,TRBJ1-4,TRBV7-9,TGTGCCAGCAGCCCGCGCAGCGGGGGTGCAACTAATGAAAAACTGTTTTTT,CASSPRSGGATNEKLFF